One sample yielded the 27 T cell receptor beta chains listed below, sequenced in a study of monozygotic twins with inflammatory bowel disease. Following a re-call of the 5' RACE reads, TCRdb has one entry per CDR3 protein and lacks DNA. The sample table sets out around 100,000 distinct CDR3 sequences. Sequencing was performed on blood. These receptors originate from a human donor with ulcerative colitis or Crohn's disease, or a healthy co-twin of an affected twin (not recorded which).

This sequence joins TRBV11-1 and TRBJ1-1; TCRdb's D gene call, TRBD1, goes unchecked for lack of DNA. CDR1 is SGHAT and CDR2 is FQDESV in the germline V gene (reference sequence). This CDR3 region has 14 residues. The chain's CDR3 is CASSLVRRGDEAFF. Looking up the rest from reference TRBV11-1 and TRBJ1-1 gives the full variable domain: EAEVAQSPRYKITEKSQAVAFWCDPISGHATLYWYRQILGQGPELLVQFQDESVVDDSQLPKDRFSAERLKGVDSTLKIQPAELGDSAMYLCASSLVRRGDEAFFGQGTRLTVV.

The chain employs TRBV7-2 and TRBJ2-5; absent DNA, TCRdb's TRBD1 call cannot be checked. CDR1 is SGHTA and CDR2 is FQGNSA in the germline V gene. The CDR3 contains 14 residues. CDR3 in amino acids: CASSFSGTGETQYF.

The gene calls are TRBV4-1 and TRBJ1-4; checking the TCRdb D call of TRBD1 is not possible without DNA. Germline-derived CDR1 and CDR2 are MGHRA and YSYEKL. CDR3 length equals 16 residues. CDR3: CASSDPSQGWNEKLFF.

The chain recombines TRBV28 with TRBJ1-1; the D call from TCRdb, TRBD1, cannot be confirmed without DNA. Germline V gene lookup returns CDR1 MDHEN and CDR2 SYDVKM. The CDR3 totals 14 residues. The CDR3 is CASSLWGQGTEAFF.

The chain links TRBV7-8 to TRBJ2-7; the D gene TCRdb calls, TRBD1, cannot be checked with no DNA. CDR1 and CDR2 (germline): SGHVS, FQNEAQ. The CDR3 loop spans 17 amino acids. CDR3 sequence reads: CASSSGLDSALAYEQYF.

The CDR3 loop is CASSSGAGSYNEQFF. V is TRBV7-9 and J is TRBJ2-1; TCRdb gives TRBD1 as the D gene, but with no DNA this cannot be confirmed. Germline values: CDR1 SEHNR, CDR2 FQNEAQ (reference sequence). The length of the CDR3 is 15 residues.

This chain links TRBV7-2 with TRBJ2-1; without DNA, the TCRdb call of TRBD1 cannot be checked. Germline CDR1 reads SGHTA; CDR2 reads FQGNSA. The CDR3 sequence is 15 residues long. CDR3 loop: CASSLGTGSYNEQFF.

This chain uses TRBV5-5 with TRBJ2-2. CDR1 and CDR2 (germline): SGHKS, YYEKEE (reference sequence). The CDR3 totals 14 residues. CDR3 loop: CASSFPQSTGELFF.

The genes are TRBV20-1 and TRBJ2-1. The CDR3 has 11 residues. Germline CDR1 reads DFQATT; CDR2 reads SNEGSKA (reference sequence). The CDR3 protein is CSARERNEQFF.

The J gene is TRBJ2-5, the V gene TRBV7-2. The CDR3 loop spans 16 amino acids. Germline V gene sequence: CDR1 SGHTA, CDR2 FQGNSA. CDR3 region: CASSLRGLYQGDTQYF.

CDR3 sequence reads: CSASDTSRLDTQYF. The V call is TRBV20-1, the J call TRBJ2-3; TCRdb indicates TRBD2, and absent DNA this call remains unverified. The CDR3 length is 14 residues. Germline CDR1 reads DFQATT; CDR2 reads SNEGSKA (reference sequence).

The V and J genes are TRBV5-1 and TRBJ2-3; TCRdb picks TRBD2, but there is no DNA to check that call. Germline CDR1 is SGHRS and CDR2 is YFSETQ. This CDR3 is 16 amino acids long. CDR3 protein: CASSLQVAASTDTQYF.

The chain couples TRBV24-1 to TRBJ2-1; TCRdb lists TRBD2, though no DNA is available to test this call. Germline lookup yields CDR1 KGHDR and CDR2 SFDVKD. This CDR3 is 18 amino acids long. The CDR3 reads CATSEPGGTSGSINEQFF.

This chain uses TRBV6-2 or TRBV6-3 with TRBJ2-1. The CDR3 runs to 12 residues. Per the germline V gene, CDR1 is MNHEY and CDR2 is SVGEGT. CDR3 protein: CASSSRHPEQFF.

J is TRBJ2-3 and V is TRBV5-6; TCRdb names TRBD1, which stays unverified in the absence of DNA. The germline V gene encodes CDR1 SGHDT and CDR2 YYEEEE. The CDR3 is 13 residues long. The CDR3 region is CAGKTGNTDTQYF.

J is TRBJ2-5 and V is TRBV12-3 or TRBV12-4; TCRdb selects TRBD2, and the lack of DNA leaves this call unchecked. The CDR3 spans 15 residues. CDR3 residues: CASSSPASFWETQYF.

The chain links TRBV18 to TRBJ2-5; TCRdb's assignment of TRBD1 cannot be checked, as there is no DNA. CDR1 KGHSH and CDR2 LQKENI come from the germline V gene. The CDR3 sequence is 13 residues long. CDR3 region: CASSRTGQETQYF. Full variable domain (outside the CDR3, taken from reference TRBV18 and TRBJ2-5): NAGVMQNPRHLVRRRGQEARLRCSPMKGHSHVYWYRQLPEEGLKFMVYLQKENIIDESGMPKERFSAEFPKEGPSILRIQQVVRGDSAAYFCASSRTGQETQYFGPGTRLLVL.

V and J are TRBV20-1 and TRBJ2-2; TCRdb indicates TRBD1, and absent DNA this call remains unverified. This CDR3 spans 15 amino acids. The V gene's germline CDR1 is DFQATT and CDR2 SNEGSKA (reference sequence). CDR3: CSATVDSLLTGELFF.

This rearrangement joins TRBV11-2 to TRBJ1-1; the D call from TCRdb, TRBD1, cannot be confirmed without DNA. CDR1 is SGHAT and CDR2 is FQNNGV in the germline V gene. The CDR3 extends over 15 amino acids. CDR3 in amino acids: CASSWRTAMNTEAFF.

This sequence joins TRBV5-1 and TRBJ2-7. The CDR3 covers 13 residues. Germline V gene sequence: CDR1 SGHRS, CDR2 YFSETQ. The CDR3 here is CASSQGSAYEQYF. Drawing the rest from reference TRBV5-1 and TRBJ2-7, the complete variable domain is KAGVTQTPRYLIKTRGQQVTLSCSPISGHRSVSWYQQTPGQGLQFLFEYFSETQRNKGNFPGRFSGRQFSNSRSEMNVSTLELGDSALYLCASSQGSAYEQYFGPGTRLTVT.

The CDR3 spells CSAGDERGPLSTGELFF. The rearrangement links TRBV20-1 to TRBJ2-2; TCRdb names TRBD1, which stays unverified in the absence of DNA. Germline CDR1 and CDR2: DFQATT and SNEGSKA (reference sequence). This CDR3 spans 17 amino acids.

The chain employs TRBV5-1 and TRBJ2-7. CDR3 length equals 13 residues. Germline V gene sequence: CDR1 SGHRS, CDR2 YFSETQ. The CDR3 protein is CASSLASEYEQYF.

The chain links TRBV5-5 to TRBJ2-1; TCRdb outputs TRBD2, but without DNA this stays unchecked. Germline loops: CDR1 SGHKS, CDR2 YYEKEE (reference sequence). The CDR3 has 15 residues. The CDR3 is CASSLGLAGVEKQFF.

The rearrangement links TRBV4-3 to TRBJ2-5; TCRdb indicates TRBD1, and absent DNA this call remains unverified. This CDR3 has 13 residues. The germline gives CDR1 LGHNA, CDR2 YSLEER. CDR3 protein: CASSQVRGATQYF.

This chain joins TRBV14 and TRBJ1-2. This CDR3 region has 16 residues. CDR1 SGHDN and CDR2 FVKESK come from the germline V gene. CDR3: CASSQTNGVRLYGYTF.

V and J are TRBV7-9 and TRBJ2-7; the TRBD2 assignment by TCRdb is unverifiable without DNA. This CDR3 has 13 residues. Germline V gene lookup returns CDR1 SEHNR and CDR2 FQNEAQ (reference sequence). CDR3 region: CASSHGGLYEQYF. The full variable domain, in which reference TRBV7-9 and TRBJ2-7 provide the parts outside the CDR3, is DTGVSQNPRHKITKRGQNVTFRCDPISEHNRLYWYRQTLGQGPEFLTYFQNEAQLEKSRLLSDRFSAERPKGSFSTLEIQRTEQGDSAMYLCASSHGGLYEQYFGPGTRLTVT.

This rearrangement joins TRBV12-3 or TRBV12-4 to TRBJ2-7; as DNA is missing, the TRBD1 call by TCRdb cannot be tested. This CDR3 has 12 residues. This CDR3 reads CASARTGTEQYF.